This T cell receptor (beta chain) was obtained from a study of yellow fever vaccine responses in identical twins. Per germline, CDR1 ENHRY and CDR2 SYGVKD. V was pared by 3 bases and J by 0 bases, with 8 bases between. The CDR3 covers 14 residues. MiXCR was run by TCRdb on the RT-PCR reads, yielding one entry per CDR3 protein. The sample lists 4,000 to 5,000 distinct CDR3 sequences, nearly 90% occurring once. The specimen comprised T cells from blood (PBMCs), unsorted or a sorted subset (not recorded which), sampled before or after yellow fever vaccination (not recorded which). This clonotype originated in a woman aged 18-29 years who received the yellow fever vaccine. This chain uses TRBV10-3 with TRBJ1-1; D gene unclear. Here the CDR3 reads CAISDPAMNTEAFF. DNA of the CDR3: TGTGCCATCAGTGATCCAGCCATGAACACTGAAGCTTTCTTT.